This T cell receptor beta chain was recorded in a study of kidney transplant recipient with SARS-CoV-2 infection (dated by TCRdb to the early 2020s). The sequencer listed for this sample is Illumina MiSeq. Profiling of the peripheral T cell repertoire was carried out for human TCRbeta genes. The original pipeline was this. To account for variability over time, differences in clonotype abundance were tested using beta-binomial modelling. Expanded clonotypes were screened against the ImmuneCODE reference database of SARS-CoV-2-associated TCRs and were mapped to viral genome regions. Further repertoire analyses covered TRBV gene usage, CDR3 length, CDR3 amino acid overlap between time points, clonotype abundance distributions and Jaccard similarity. In-frame beta chains were kept once TCRdb had trimmed the public reads at Q25 with fastp and called clones with MiXCR. Duplicate CDR3 protein sequences are folded into a single record with the most common DNA and genes. Here the V and J calls rest on TCRdb's processing, not on the authors' analysis. The table for this sample lists roughly 250,000 distinct CDR3 sequences; about 30% of them were counted only once. Less than 8.5% of the sample is held by the ten biggest clonotypes.

This clonotype was observed at least ten times. Its antigen has not been determined. One base away there is no much larger clone; base qualities are not given. CDR1 and CDR2, looked up from the germline V gene, are MNHEY and SVGAGI. V is shortened by 6 bases, J by 4 bases, and the region joining them spans 4 bases. The CDR3 starts with the cysteine, ends with the phenylalanine, and has 11 residues. Only CDR3 DNA is held: 33 bases, read in frame from base 1. According to the study, the label for this sample's time point signals: pre-pandemic baseline sample and day 111 after first positive SARS-CoV-2 test.

This material consisted of a blood sample, taken at baseline and between days 110 and 120 from a kidney transplant recipient. This receptor chain uses TRBV6-5 and TRBJ1-5, with the D gene call left open. The origin of this receptor is a young adult male patient who had COVID-19 and was a kidney transplant recipient. Following a transplant, some T lymphocytes may have been derived from the graft donor. CDR3 sequence: CASRSNQPQHF. Read as DNA, the sequence is TGTGCCAGCAGATCTAATCAGCCCCAGCATTTT.